This TCR beta chain was obtained from a study of blood T cell repertoires in COVID-19. V lost 4 bases and J lost 9; bases outside the gene matches: 10. CDR3 length equals 15 residues. Germline V gene lookup returns CDR1 SGHNT and CDR2 YYREEE (reference sequence). TCRdb keeps only in-frame clones here, not all; method: immunoSEQ multiplex PCR. The sample includes 250,000 or so clones, 80% to 90% of them seen just once. Sequencing was carried out using peripheral blood. The clonotype originates from a middle-aged woman who had recovered from COVID-19. This chain connects TRBV5-4 to TRBJ1-6; TRBD1 matches at 7 bases. This CDR3 is CASSTPTGIGSPLHF. The CDR3 nucleotides are TGTGCCAGCAGCACCCCGACAGGGATCGGTTCACCCCTCCACTTT.